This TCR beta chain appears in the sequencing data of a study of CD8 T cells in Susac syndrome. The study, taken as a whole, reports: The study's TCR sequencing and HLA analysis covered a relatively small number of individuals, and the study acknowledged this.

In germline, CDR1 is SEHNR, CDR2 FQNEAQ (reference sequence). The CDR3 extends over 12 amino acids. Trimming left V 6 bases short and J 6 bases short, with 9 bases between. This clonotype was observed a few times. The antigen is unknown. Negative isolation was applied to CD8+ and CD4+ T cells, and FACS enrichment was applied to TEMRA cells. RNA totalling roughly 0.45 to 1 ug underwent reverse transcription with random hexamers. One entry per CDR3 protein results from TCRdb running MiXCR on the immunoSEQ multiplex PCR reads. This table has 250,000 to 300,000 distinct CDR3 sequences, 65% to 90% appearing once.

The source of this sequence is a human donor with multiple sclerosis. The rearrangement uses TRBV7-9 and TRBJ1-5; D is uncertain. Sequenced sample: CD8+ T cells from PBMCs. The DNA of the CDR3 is TGTGCCAGCAGTTTTCCCGGTCAGCCCCAGCATTTT. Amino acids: CASSFPGQPQHF.